This entry is about one TCR beta chain. Its antigen is currently unknown. The record originates from a study of early T cells in non-severe SARS-CoV-2 infection. Study-level information: The study sequenced bulk RNA from unsorted whole blood, with chains unpaired. Study-level findings and limits: VDJdb matches were skewed toward anti-spike CD8 T cell responses.

Trimming pared 1 base from V and 5 bases from J, leaving 12 bases between. Germline CDR1 and CDR2: SQVTM and ANQGSEA. This CDR3 region has 14 residues. Researchers tagged individual cDNA molecules with unique molecular identifiers. Each CDR3 protein is one row after TCRdb ran MiXCR on the 5' RACE reads. Found here are about 30,000 distinct CDR3 sequences, 5.4% of them singletons; the top ten hold roughly 1%. Sequences were obtained from whole blood. The chain has TRBV29-1 and TRBJ2-1; D perhaps matches TRBD2 (6 bases). The sequence came from an adult who was a healthcare worker with PCR-confirmed SARS-CoV-2 infection or an uninfected control (not recorded which). CDR3 nucleotides: TGCAGCGTTGAAGGGTCTAGCGTTCACAATGAGCAGTTCTTC. Residues: CSVEGSSVHNEQFF.